This T cell receptor (beta chain) was sequenced in a study of control samples from healthy donors and cancer patients. The V gene's germline CDR1 is SGHNT and CDR2 YYREEE (reference sequence). J was trimmed by 0 bases and V by 5 bases; bases with no gene match: 3. The CDR3 consists of 14 residues. Profiling relied on immunoSEQ multiplex PCR, and the TCRdb table lists in-frame clones only, not all of them. The sample consists of 150,000 to 200,000 clones, approximately 92% of them appearing once. Sequencing was carried out using blood. V and J are TRBV5-4 and TRBJ2-3, with 7 bases that match TRBD1. This clonotype was sampled from a man aged 18 to 29 in good health. The chain's CDR3 is CASSKGQSTDTQYF. As DNA, the CDR3 is TGTGCCAGCAGTAAGGGACAGAGCACAGATACGCAGTATTTT.